The sequence of this T cell receptor beta chain was determined in a study of cytotoxic CD8 clonotypes in ibrutinib-treated CLL. Assay used: immunoSEQ multiplex PCR; TCRdb lists only in-frame clones, some missing. The table records 160,000 or so clones, approximately 80% of them present only once. This clone has a single count. The CDR3 contains 13 residues. From germline, CDR1 is MNHEY and CDR2 SMNVEV (reference sequence). Trimming removed 2 bases at V and 7 bases at J, with 9 bases between. This chain connects TRBV27 to TRBJ1-5, with D uncertain. The starting material was PBMCs, obtained after 24 months of ibrutinib treatment. The clonotype originates from a human donor with chronic lymphocytic leukemia. CDR3 sequence (DNA): TGTGCCAGCAGTTTAACCCACCGGCAGCCCCAGCATTTT. Translating it yields CASSLTHRQPQHF.